This TCR beta chain is from a study of a mutant IDH1 vaccine in newly diagnosed glioma. Study-level points and caveats: Most patients, 85% to 95%, showed vaccine-induced immune responses.

Time point indicated: week 11, during vaccination. Vaccinated patients received 300 ug of mutant IDH1 20-mer peptide per dose, with topical imiquimod. About this clone: The antigen is unknown.

This CDR3 region has 16 residues. Germline loops: CDR1 LNHNV, CDR2 YYDKDF (reference sequence). With 0 bases clipped from V and 2 bases from J, the junction kept 6 bases outside the gene matches. Sequenced by immunoSEQ multiplex PCR; TCRdb stores in-frame clones only, minus some. The sample carries tens of thousands of clones, 78% recorded once. The J gene is TRBJ2-7, the V gene TRBV15; TRBD1 matches 8 bases. Sequenced material: PBMCs, taken from a glioma patient whose treatment included an IDH1 peptide vaccine. The receptor was isolated from a man aged 25-45 years with glioma. The CDR3 DNA sequence: TGTGCCACCAGCAGAGACAGGGGGCGGAGGGCCTACGAGCAGTACTTC. This encodes CATSRDRGRRAYEQYF.